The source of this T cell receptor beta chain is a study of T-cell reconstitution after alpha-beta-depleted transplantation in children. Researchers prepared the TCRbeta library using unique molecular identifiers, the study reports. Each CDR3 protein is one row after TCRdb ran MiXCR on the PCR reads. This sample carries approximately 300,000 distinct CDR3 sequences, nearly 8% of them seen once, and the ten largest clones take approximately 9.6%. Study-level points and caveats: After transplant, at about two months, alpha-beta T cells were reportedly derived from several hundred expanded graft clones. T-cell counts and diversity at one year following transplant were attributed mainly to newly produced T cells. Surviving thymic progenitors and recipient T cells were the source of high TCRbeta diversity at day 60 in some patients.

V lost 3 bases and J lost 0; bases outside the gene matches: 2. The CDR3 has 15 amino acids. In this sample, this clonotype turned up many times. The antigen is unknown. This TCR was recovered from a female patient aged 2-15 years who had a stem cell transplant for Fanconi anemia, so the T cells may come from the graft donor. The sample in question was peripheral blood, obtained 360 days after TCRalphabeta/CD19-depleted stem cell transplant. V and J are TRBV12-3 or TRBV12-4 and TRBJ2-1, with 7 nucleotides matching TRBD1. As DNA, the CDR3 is TGTGCCAGCAGTTTGGGGGACAGCTCCTACAATGAGCAGTTCTTC. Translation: CASSLGDSSYNEQFF.